The next 5 T cell receptor beta chains were all read from a single sample in a study of CD8 T cells in ankylosing spondylitis. Each CDR3 protein is one row after TCRdb ran MiXCR on the 5' RACE reads. The table records some 30,000 distinct CDR3 sequences, around 7.2% of them present only once. The source material was blood, either unsorted or a sorted T cell fraction (not recorded which). These receptors all stem from a male donor with ankylosing spondylitis or in good health (not recorded which).

This clonotype has ten or more counts. The rearrangement joins TRBV20-1 to TRBJ2-2, with a possible D match to TRBD2 (5 bases). With 7 bases removed from V and 3 bases from J, the gap between germline ends came to 24 bases. The germline gives CDR1 DFQATT, CDR2 SNEGSKA (reference sequence). The length of the CDR3 is 17 residues. The DNA for the CDR3 is TGCAGTGTTCCCGCGCTTTTTGGTCGGGAACACACCGGGGAGCTGTTTTTT. Translation: CSVPALFGREHTGELFF.

This clonotype was seen at least ten times. The chain carries TRBV12-5 and TRBJ2-1, with D hard to call. The V gene's germline CDR1 is LGHNT and CDR2 FRNRAP. The CDR3 consists of 14 residues. The V and J ends lost 1 base and 3 bases respectively, with 7 bases between them. The DNA of the CDR3 is TGTGCTAGTGGTTTGGCCGACGGCTACAATGAGCAGTTCTTC. Translated: CASGLADGYNEQFF.

By share, this clonotype counts as medium-sized (0.01 to 0.1%). V usage is TRBV29-1 and J usage is TRBJ1-3, with D unresolved. Germline V gene data show CDR1 as SQVTM and CDR2 as ANQGSEA. The CDR3 has 13 residues. The V end was cut by 7 bases, the J end by 0 bases, with 10 bases between. CDR3 in DNA: TGCAGCGAAGTGGCACTCTCTGGAAACACCATATATTTT. The encoded protein is CSEVALSGNTIYF.

This clonotype was picked up many times. This chain uses TRBV3-1 with TRBJ2-7; D is unresolved. Trimming stripped 0 bases from V and 6 bases from J, with 6 bases between. This CDR3 has 12 residues. Germline CDR1 reads LGHDT; CDR2 reads YNNKEL (reference sequence). The DNA of the CDR3 is TGTGCCAGCAGCCAAGATTGGCTCGAGCAGTACTTC. It translates to CASSQDWLEQYF.

This clonotype was seen ten or more times. The chain employs TRBV9 and TRBJ2-2; either TRBD1 or TRBD2 may supply D (5 bases each). Trimming removed 0 bases at V and 1 base at J, with 7 bases between. This CDR3 comprises 15 residues. In germline, CDR1 is SGDLS, CDR2 YYNGEE. The CDR3 protein is CASSVVGGNTGELFF. DNA of the CDR3: TGTGCCAGCAGCGTAGTTGGGGGGAACACCGGGGAGCTGTTTTTT.